One sample yielded the 22 T cell receptor beta chains listed below, sequenced in a study of blood T cell repertoires in COVID-19. Clones were sequenced by immunoSEQ multiplex PCR, and TCRdb holds only the in-frame ones, with some missing. Found here are tens of thousands of clones, 90% of them singletons; the top ten hold 4.8%. The sample comprised peripheral blood. The receptor source for this set is a human donor in a cohort sampled during active COVID-19.

V and J are TRBV10-3 and TRBJ2-5; D is ambiguous. The CDR3 loop spans 13 amino acids. CDR1 and CDR2 from the germline V gene are ENHRY and SYGVKD. Trimming took 8 bases from V and 5 from J, leaving 15 bases between them. The CDR3 is CAIEPQLGETQYF. CDR3 DNA sequence: TGTGCCATCGAGCCCCAATTGGGCGAGACCCAGTACTTC.

On this clone: The junction shows a germline mismatch at one end, possibly a read error. This specimen includes other DNA sequences encoding the same CDR3. Here the CDR3 reads CASSPEEGRNEQFF. The CDR3 DNA is TGCGCCAGTAGTCCCGAGGAGGGCAGGAATGAGCAGTTCTTC. This chain connects TRBV19 to TRBJ2-1; tentative D call: TRBD2 (6 bases). Germline-derived CDR1 and CDR2 are LNHDA and SQIVND (reference sequence). CDR3 length: 14 amino acids.

The gene calls are TRBV11-2 and TRBJ2-1; TRBD1 aligns across 8 bases. There are 16 residues in the CDR3. The germline CDR1 and CDR2 sequences are SGHAT and FQNNGV. V was clipped by 5 bases and J by 4 bases; unmatched bases: 10. The DNA of the CDR3 is TGTGCCAGCAGCCCCCGACCCAGGGGGCATTACAATGAGCAGTTCTTC. Its translation is CASSPRPRGHYNEQFF.

This chain connects TRBV5-6 to TRBJ2-3; 10 bases agree with TRBD2. Germline V gives CDR1 SGHDT, CDR2 YYEEEE. J was trimmed by 9 bases and V by 3 bases; bases with no gene match: 10. CDR3 length equals 15 residues. CDR3 DNA sequence: TGTGCCAGCAGCTCCCTAGCGGGAGCTATGCGGACGCAGTATTTT. This encodes CASSSLAGAMRTQYF.

The chain joins TRBV7-2 to TRBJ1-6, with 12 bases matching TRBD1. Germline trimming cut 5 bases from V and 10 bases from J; bases unmatched to any gene: 6. This CDR3 contains 15 residues. Germline-derived CDR1 and CDR2 are SGHTA and FQGNSA. The CDR3 DNA reads TGTGCCAGCAGCACCCTGGGACAGGGGGCATCACCCCTCCACTTT. It encodes CASSTLGQGASPLHF.

The chain combines TRBV27 with TRBJ2-1; 12 nucleotides agree with TRBD2. The length of the CDR3 is 18 residues. The V gene's germline CDR1 is MNHEY and CDR2 SMNVEV (reference sequence). The ends lost 6 bases at V and 8 bases at J; junction bases unmatched: 17. The CDR3 bases are TGTGCCAGCAGATACCTAGCGGGAGGGCCCTCACACGGATATGAGCAGTTCTTC. Translated, it gives CASRYLAGGPSHGYEQFF.

The V and J genes are TRBV9 and TRBJ2-5; 7 nucleotides line up with TRBD1. The CDR3 is 15 residues long. The V gene end was trimmed by 4 bases and the J gene end by 5 bases; junction bases not matched to a gene: 11. Germline V gives CDR1 SGDLS, CDR2 YYNGEE. Written as DNA, the CDR3 is TGTGCCAGCAGCTACGGAAACAGGGGTAGGGAGACCCAGTACTTC. This translates into CASSYGNRGRETQYF.

The V and J genes are TRBV28 and TRBJ2-7; the D gene is possibly TRBD2 (5 bases). Trimming left V 8 bases short and J 6 bases short, with 20 bases between. Germline CDR1 is MDHEN and CDR2 is SYDVKM. The CDR3 length is 14 residues. CDR3 loop: CASLSSLGPGEQYF. The CDR3 coding sequence is TGTGCCAGCCTATCTAGCCTTGGCCCTGGCGAGCAGTACTTC.

The J gene is TRBJ2-5, the V gene TRBV5-1; TRBD1 might be the D (6 bases). The CDR3 sequence is 14 residues long. Germline CDR1 SGHRS, CDR2 YFSETQ. V was trimmed by 4 bases and J by 1 base, leaving 11 bases between them. CDR3 amino acids: CASSLGHRQETQYF. CDR3 in DNA: TGCGCCAGCAGCCTGGGACACCGCCAAGAGACCCAGTACTTC.

The CDR3 sequence: CASSLATSGTSYNEQFF. DNA for the CDR3: TGTGCCAGCTCACTGGCGACTAGCGGGACCTCCTACAATGAGCAGTTCTTC. The chain carries TRBV18 and TRBJ2-1; TRBD2 matches at 11 bases. Germline V gene data show CDR1 as KGHSH and CDR2 as LQKENI. The CDR3 is 17 residues long. After removal of 4 bases from V and 0 bases from J, the junction contained 5 bases not matched to a gene. The whole variable domain, filled in from reference TRBV18 and TRBJ2-1, reads NAGVMQNPRHLVRRRGQEARLRCSPMKGHSHVYWYRQLPEEGLKFMVYLQKENIIDESGMPKERFSAEFPKEGPSILRIQQVVRGDSAAYFCASSLATSGTSYNEQFFGPGTRLTVL.

This clone is a singleton in its sample. V gene TRBV3-1 (or the pseudogene TRBV3-2) combines with J gene TRBJ2-5, with 8 bases that match TRBD2. This CDR3 has 16 residues. Trimming took 6 bases from V and 5 from J; bases not matched to a gene: 14. Germline lookup yields CDR1 LGHDT and CDR2 YNNKEL (reference sequence). CDR3 in DNA: TGTGCCAGCAGTCCTTTCACTAGCGGCCCCCTGGAGACCCAGTACTTC. Translation gives CASSPFTSGPLETQYF.

V usage is TRBV3-1 (or the pseudogene TRBV3-2) and J usage is TRBJ2-6; TRBD1 matches 9 bases. V lost 0 bases, J lost 2 bases, and 5 bases stayed unmatched. The germline V gene has CDR1 LGHDT and CDR2 YNNKEL (reference sequence). This CDR3 is built from 18 residues. This chain's CDR3 is CASSQDATGGTGANVLTF. The CDR3 DNA sequence: TGTGCCAGCAGCCAAGATGCTACAGGGGGCACTGGGGCCAACGTCCTGACTTTC.

V is TRBV7-3 and J is TRBJ2-1, with TRBD2 matching 9 bases. The CDR3 contains 18 residues. CDR1 and CDR2 from the germline V gene are SGHTA and FQGTGA. V gave up 4 bases and J gave up 5 bases; unmatched junction bases: 15. The CDR3 DNA reads TGTGCCAGCAGCTCCCTTGGGACGGTTAGCGGGAGAGACAATGAGCAGTTCTTC. Translating it yields CASSSLGTVSGRDNEQFF.

The V call is TRBV15, the J call TRBJ1-4; D gene unclear. CDR1 and CDR2 from the germline V gene are LNHNV and YYDKDF (reference sequence). The CDR3 length is 15 residues. The germline V and J ends were trimmed by 0 bases and 5 bases, with 10 bases remaining between them. The DNA for the CDR3 is TGTGCCACCAGCAGAGATCCGGGAGGGAATGAAAAACTGTTTTTT. Translation gives CATSRDPGGNEKLFF.

This sequence joins TRBV5-1 and TRBJ2-2, with TRBD1 as a possible D gene (6 bases). V was shortened by 3 bases and J by 2 bases, with 11 bases between the two germline ends. Germline loops: CDR1 SGHRS, CDR2 YFSETQ. The CDR3 extends over 15 amino acids. The CDR3 is CASSSQGPNTGELFF. In DNA, the CDR3 is TGCGCCAGCAGCTCACAGGGCCCCAACACCGGGGAGCTGTTTTTT. Using reference TRBV5-1 and TRBJ2-2 for the parts outside the CDR3, the full variable domain is KAGVTQTPRYLIKTRGQQVTLSCSPISGHRSVSWYQQTPGQGLQFLFEYFSETQRNKGNFPGRFSGRQFSNSRSEMNVSTLELGDSALYLCASSSQGPNTGELFFGEGSRLTVL.

The chain is built from TRBV10-1 and TRBJ2-2; TRBD1 matches 7 bases. This CDR3 contains 13 residues. Trimming took 4 bases from V and 6 from J; bases not matched to a gene: 2. Germline V gives CDR1 WNHNN, CDR2 SYGVQD (reference sequence). The CDR3 reads CASSATGPGELFF. The CDR3 DNA is TGCGCCAGCAGTGCGACAGGGCCCGGGGAGCTGTTTTTT.

The V call is TRBV6-6, the J call TRBJ2-3, with 11 bases matching TRBD2. Looked up from germline, CDR1 is MNHNY and CDR2 is SVGAGI (reference sequence). CDR3 length: 16 residues. Losses at the gene ends were 5 bases for V and 4 bases for J; bases not matched to a gene: 8. This CDR3 is CASSNPLAGGSDTQYF. Written as DNA, the CDR3 is TGTGCCAGCAGTAACCCTCTAGCGGGAGGCTCAGATACGCAGTATTTT.

The V and J genes are TRBV13 and TRBJ2-7, with 14 bases that match TRBD2. Germline V gene lookup returns CDR1 PRHDT and CDR2 FYEKMQ (reference sequence). V trimming: 5 bases; J trimming: 6 bases; junction bases outside the gene matches: 15. This CDR3 has 18 amino acids. The CDR3 DNA is TGTGCCAGCAGCCCCCGACTAGCGGGAGGGCCGGTCCTTGGCGAGCAGTACTTC. It is translated as CASSPRLAGGPVLGEQYF.

The chain combines TRBV28 with TRBJ2-5, with 8 bases lining up with TRBD1. The CDR3 has 12 amino acids. The germline gives CDR1 MDHEN, CDR2 SYDVKM. The junction had 4 bases not matched to a gene; V was cut back by 8 bases and J by 5 bases. CDR3 sequence reads: CASGQGSETQYF. The CDR3 DNA sequence: TGTGCCAGCGGACAGGGTTCGGAGACCCAGTACTTC.

The rearrangement uses TRBV29-1 and TRBJ2-2; TRBD2 might be the D (5 bases). Trimming shortened V by 6 bases and J by 0 bases, and 8 bases separated the two germline ends. The germline V gene has CDR1 SQVTM and CDR2 ANQGSEA. The CDR3 consists of 13 residues. The CDR3 DNA follows: TGCAGCGTCGCCGGGACGAACACCGGGGAGCTGTTTTTT. Translation gives CSVAGTNTGELFF.

The rearrangement uses TRBV28 and TRBJ1-2; 9 bases are a match to TRBD1. Germline V CDR1 and CDR2: MDHEN, SYDVKM. The CDR3 runs to 13 residues. V lost 7 bases and J lost 4; bases outside the gene matches: 4. CDR3 loop: CASNWGQGYGYTF. The CDR3 DNA follows: TGTGCCAGCAACTGGGGACAGGGCTATGGCTACACCTTC.

V is TRBV6-5 and J is TRBJ2-7, with D possibly TRBD1 on 7 matching bases. The CDR3 runs 14 residues. The germline V and J ends were trimmed by 5 bases and 1 base, with 12 bases remaining between them. Germline V gives CDR1 MNHEY, CDR2 SVGAGI. CDR3 amino acids: CASSQQGRSYEQYF. The CDR3 DNA reads as TGTGCCAGCAGTCAACAGGGGAGGTCCTACGAGCAGTACTTC.